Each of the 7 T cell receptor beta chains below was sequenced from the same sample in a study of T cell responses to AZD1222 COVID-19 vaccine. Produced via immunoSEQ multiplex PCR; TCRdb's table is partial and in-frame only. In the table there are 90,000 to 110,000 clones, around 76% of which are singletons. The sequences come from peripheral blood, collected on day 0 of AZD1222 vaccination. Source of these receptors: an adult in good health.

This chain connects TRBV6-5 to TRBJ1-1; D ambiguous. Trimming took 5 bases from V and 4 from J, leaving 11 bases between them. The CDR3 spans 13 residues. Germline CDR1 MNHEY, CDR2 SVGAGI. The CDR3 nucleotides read TGTGCCAGCAGTCTAATCTCTCGCACTGAAGCTTTCTTT. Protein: CASSLISRTEAFF.

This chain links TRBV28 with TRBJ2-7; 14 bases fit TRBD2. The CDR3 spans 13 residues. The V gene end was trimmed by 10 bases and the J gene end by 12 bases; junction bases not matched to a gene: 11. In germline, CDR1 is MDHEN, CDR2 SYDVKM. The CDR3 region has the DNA TGTGCCATCCGGGAGGGACTAGCGGGGGATCCGTACTTC. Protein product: CAIREGLAGDPYF. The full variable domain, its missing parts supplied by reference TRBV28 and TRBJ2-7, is DVKVTQSSRYLVKRTGEKVFLECVQDMDHENMFWYRQDPGLGLRLIYFSYDVKMKEKGDIPEGYSVSREKKERFSLILESASTNQTSMYLCAIREGLAGDPYFGPGTRLTVT.

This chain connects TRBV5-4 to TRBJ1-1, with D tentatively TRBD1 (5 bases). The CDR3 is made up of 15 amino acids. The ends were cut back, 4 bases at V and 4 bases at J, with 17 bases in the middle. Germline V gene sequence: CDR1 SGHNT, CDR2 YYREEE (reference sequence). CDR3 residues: CASSAADEGSTEAFF. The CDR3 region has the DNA TGTGCCAGCAGCGCCGCGGACGAGGGGAGCACTGAAGCTTTCTTT.

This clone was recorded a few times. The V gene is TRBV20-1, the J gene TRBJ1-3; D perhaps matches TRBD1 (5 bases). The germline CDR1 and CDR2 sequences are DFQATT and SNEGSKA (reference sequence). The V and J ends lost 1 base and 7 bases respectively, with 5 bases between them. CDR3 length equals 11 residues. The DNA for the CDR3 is TGCAGTGCTAGAGGGGGGAACACCATATATTTT. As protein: CSARGGNTIYF.

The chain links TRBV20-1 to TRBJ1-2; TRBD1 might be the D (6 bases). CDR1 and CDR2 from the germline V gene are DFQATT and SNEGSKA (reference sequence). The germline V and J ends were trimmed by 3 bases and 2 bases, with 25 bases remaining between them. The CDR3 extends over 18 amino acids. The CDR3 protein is CSASTYREGTPKNYGYTF. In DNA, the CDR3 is TGCAGTGCTAGTACTTACAGGGAGGGGACGCCTAAGAACTATGGCTACACCTTC.

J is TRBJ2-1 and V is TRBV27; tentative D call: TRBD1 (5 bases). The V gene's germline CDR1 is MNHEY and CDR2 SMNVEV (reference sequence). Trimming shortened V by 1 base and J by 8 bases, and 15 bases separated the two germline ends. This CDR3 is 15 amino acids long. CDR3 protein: CASSLWGPTGDEQFF. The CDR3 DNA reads TGTGCCAGCAGTTTATGGGGCCCTACTGGTGATGAGCAGTTCTTC.

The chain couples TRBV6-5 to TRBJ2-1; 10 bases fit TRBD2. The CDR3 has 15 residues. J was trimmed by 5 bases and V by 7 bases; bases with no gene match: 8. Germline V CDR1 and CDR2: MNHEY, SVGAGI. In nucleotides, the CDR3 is TGTGCCAGCACCAGGGGACTAGCGACTAACAATGAGCAGTTCTTC. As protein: CASTRGLATNNEQFF.